This T cell receptor beta chain originates from a study of Ad26.COV2.S vaccination and SARS-CoV-2 variants. The wider study: Once, or twice with 56 days between doses, Ad26.COV2.S was given intramuscularly.

Treatment noted: 15 to 20 received Ad26.COV2.S at low or high dose, single or two shots; about 5 received placebo; per-sample allocation not given. Collection of samples fell on day 63 after the first vaccine or placebo injection. In Boston, an adult donor aged 18-55 years took part. This CDR3 comprises 12 residues. V gave up 5 bases and J gave up 5 bases, with 7 bases separating them. Per germline, CDR1 SGHTA and CDR2 FQGNSA. The table came from immunoSEQ multiplex PCR; TCRdb's copy has only in-frame clones and leaves some out. The top ten clones hold less than 3% of a sample with roughly 250,000 clones, roughly nine tenths of them seen once.

This chain uses TRBV7-2 with TRBJ2-1; D gene ambiguous. The sample was peripheral blood, taken in a trial of Ad26.COV2.S vaccine versus placebo. This receptor was taken from a person aged 18 to 65 who received the Ad26.COV2.S COVID-19 vaccine or a placebo. The CDR3 nucleotides read TGTGCCAGCAGCCCGATAGACAATGAGCAGTTCTTC. Its translation is CASSPIDNEQFF.